This TCR beta chain was recorded in a study of cytomegalovirus exposure and HLA in healthy donors. Study-wide context: Within the Caucasian-associated ancestry cluster were 81% of the roughly 360 genotyped donors.

Trimming took 0 bases from V and 0 from J, leaving 6 bases between them. The CDR3 loop spans 15 amino acids. Germline CDR1 and CDR2: MNHNS and SASEGT. The primer mix had 60 Vbeta and 13 Jbeta primers. The data were produced by immunoSEQ multiplex PCR, yet TCRdb's version contains in-frame clones alone and is incomplete. Altogether roughly 100,000 clones are present, 75% being singletons, with the ten largest covering 2.5%. The count of this clone is one. The source material was PBMCs. This chain joins TRBV6-1 and TRBJ2-1, with D possibly TRBD2 on 5 matching bases. This TCR came from a middle-aged man in good health and CMV-seronegative. The CDR3 sequence is CASSEAGSSYNEQFF. CDR3 bases: TGTGCCAGCAGTGAAGCTGGGAGCTCCTACAATGAGCAGTTCTTC.